These 13 T cell receptor beta chains were all obtained from the same sample, sequenced in a study of T cells after yellow fever vaccination. MiXCR, run by TCRdb on the 5' RACE reads, gives a single entry per CDR3 protein. Here the sample spans over 120,000 distinct CDR3 sequences, about 6.2% being singletons. The sequenced sample was CD4+ T cells sorted from PBMCs, obtained 10 days after the yellow fever booster vaccination. Receptors were obtained from a man aged 25-40 years who received the YFV17D yellow fever vaccine.

Many counts were recorded for this clonotype. The chain carries TRBV7-9 and TRBJ1-6; D gene uncertain. Per the germline V gene, CDR1 is SEHNR and CDR2 is FQNEAQ (reference sequence). V was trimmed by 5 bases and J by 11 bases, leaving 16 bases between them. The CDR3 covers 14 residues. The CDR3, as DNA: TGTGCCAGCAGCATTGACCCGTCCACGCCACCCCTCCACTTT. This codes for CASSIDPSTPPLHF.

V usage is TRBV7-3 and J usage is TRBJ2-7; 11 bases are a match to TRBD1. CDR1 and CDR2 (germline): SGHTA, FQGTGA. The V gene end was trimmed by 5 bases and the J gene end by 3 bases; junction bases not matched to a gene: 6. The CDR3 has 15 amino acids. The DNA of the CDR3 is TGTGCCAGCAGCCCCGGGGGGACAGGGGGCTACGAGCAGTACTTC. Protein: CASSPGGTGGYEQYF.

Ten or more counts support this clonotype. The junction and the germline gene differ at one end; a read error may be behind it. This chain uses TRBV12-3 or TRBV12-4 with TRBJ2-3, with D unclear. The length of the CDR3 is 13 residues. The CDR3 nucleotides read TGTGCCAGCAGCTTAGCCGGCACAGATACGCAGTATTTT. It translates to CASSLAGTDTQYF.

The table lists this clonotype with many counts. This chain's CDR3 is CASSEREWLEQYF. The CDR3 DNA reads TGTGCCAGCAGTGAGCGGGAGTGGCTCGAGCAGTACTTC. This chain uses TRBV9 with TRBJ2-7; 8 nucleotides agree with TRBD2. Germline values: CDR1 SGDLS, CDR2 YYNGEE. This CDR3 is built from 13 residues. Unmatched junction bases numbered 7, after V lost 5 bases and J lost 6 bases.

This clonotype was counted at least ten times. The rearrangement uses TRBV11-2 and TRBJ1-6; D ambiguous. V lost 5 bases to trimming and J lost 15 bases, with 17 bases between them. The length of the CDR3 is 13 residues. Germline V gives CDR1 SGHAT, CDR2 FQNNGV. The CDR3 region has the DNA TGTGCCAGCAGCGGAACTGAACGCGAGGTCCTCCACTTT. This sequence encodes CASSGTEREVLHF. Together with reference TRBV11-2 and TRBJ1-6, the CDR3 gives the full variable domain: EAGVAQSPRYKIIEKRQSVAFWCNPISGHATLYWYQQILGQGPKLLIQFQNNGVVDDSQLPKDRFSAERLKGVDSTLKIQPAKLEDSAVYLCASSGTEREVLHFGNGTRLTVT.

The sample holds a few counts of this clonotype. The chain links TRBV4-3 to TRBJ1-5; D call uncertain. V lost 2 bases to trimming and J lost 4 bases, with 6 bases between them. The CDR3 contains 13 residues. Per the germline V gene, CDR1 is LGHNA and CDR2 is YSLEER. CDR3 DNA sequence: TGCGCCAGCAGCCAAACCCTAAATCAGCCCCAGCATTTT. It encodes CASSQTLNQPQHF.

Written as DNA, the CDR3 is TGTGCCAGCAGTCAGACAGGGGGCTTGCACGAGCAGTACTTC. Its protein is CASSQTGGLHEQYF. The chain carries TRBV7-2 and TRBJ2-7, with 10 bases fitting TRBD1. Trimming cost V 6 bases and J 5 bases; bases outside gene matches: 7. Germline loops: CDR1 SGHTA, CDR2 FQGNSA. The CDR3 has 14 amino acids.

In this sample, this clonotype turned up many times. CDR3 in amino acids: CAISGGQGTNYGYTF. The CDR3 region has the DNA TGTGCCATCAGCGGTGGACAGGGAACTAACTATGGCTACACCTTC. The V and J genes are TRBV10-3 and TRBJ1-2; TRBD1 aligns across 8 bases. Germline values: CDR1 ENHRY, CDR2 SYGVKD. The V segment lost 6 bases and the J segment 0 bases; nucleotides outside the gene matches: 6. The CDR3 totals 15 residues.

This clonotype was seen many times. The chain is built from TRBV28 and TRBJ2-5; a weak D match, TRBD2 (6 bases). From germline, CDR1 is MDHEN and CDR2 SYDVKM. Between the trimmed V and J ends, which lost 10 bases and 5 bases, there was a span of 14 bases. CDR3 size: 12 residues. The CDR3 DNA reads TGTGCCAAAAGGCGGGGAATGGAGACCCAGTACTTC. Its translation: CAKRRGMETQYF.

The table lists this clonotype with many counts. This chain uses TRBV7-2 with TRBJ1-1; 10 nucleotides line up with TRBD1. Germline V CDR1 and CDR2: SGHTA, FQGNSA. Trimming took 5 bases from V and 5 from J; bases not matched to a gene: 8. CDR3 length: 15 residues. CDR3 sequence reads: CASSATGQGPTEAFF. The CDR3 DNA reads as TGTGCCAGCAGCGCAACGGGACAGGGGCCTACTGAAGCTTTCTTT. The variable domain in full, with the rest retrieved from reference TRBV7-2 and TRBJ1-1, is GAGVSQSPSNKVTEKGKDVELRCDPISGHTALYWYRQSLGQGLEFLIYFQGNSAPDKSGLPSDRFSAERTGGSVSTLTIQRTQQEDSAVYLCASSATGQGPTEAFFGQGTRLTVV.

V gene TRBV4-3 combines with J gene TRBJ2-1; 7 bases match TRBD1. CDR3 length: 17 residues. The V gene end was trimmed by 0 bases and the J gene end by 6 bases; junction bases not matched to a gene: 11. From germline, CDR1 is LGHNA and CDR2 YSLEER. The CDR3 DNA reads as TGCGCCAGCAGCCAAGAAGTTGGCAGGGGGATATCCAATGAGCAGTTCTTC. It encodes CASSQEVGRGISNEQFF.

This clonotype was recorded at least ten times. V is TRBV2 and J is TRBJ2-3; 7 nucleotides line up with TRBD2. This CDR3 comprises 14 residues. V was pared by 6 bases and J by 2 bases, with 5 bases of the junction left unmatched. Germline V gene lookup returns CDR1 SNHLY and CDR2 FYNNEI. CDR3 sequence (DNA): TGTGCCAGCAGCGCGGGACTATTCACAGATACGCAGTATTTT. It encodes CASSAGLFTDTQYF.

The table lists this clonotype with many counts. The V gene is TRBV20-1, the J gene TRBJ2-7, with 10 bases matching TRBD2. The CDR3 extends over 13 amino acids. J was trimmed by 7 bases and V by 1 base; bases with no gene match: 4. In germline, CDR1 is DFQATT, CDR2 SNEGSKA (reference sequence). For the CDR3, the DNA is TGCAGTGCTAGAGTAAGCGGGAGGGAAGAGCAGTACTTC. Translating it yields CSARVSGREEQYF.